This TCR beta chain was recorded in a study of OX40 agonist ivuxolimab in advanced cancers. The method was immunoSEQ multiplex PCR; TCRdb's version includes in-frame clones alone and lacks a portion of them. The sample holds tens of thousands of clones, approximately 90% seen once. V was trimmed by 3 bases and J by 2 bases, leaving 16 bases between them. The CDR3 is 16 residues long. Germline V lookup: CDR1 KGHSH, CDR2 LQKENI. No patient had autoimmune disease or received systemic immunosuppression. At cycle 4 day 1, cycle 7 day 1, and baseline, blood was sampled. On this clone itself: No antigen is known for it.

Study-wide findings and caveats: With doses of 0.1-3.0 mg/kg, partial responders showed among the lowest clonal expansion.

The sequence derives from an adult with an advanced solid tumor such as melanoma, head and neck, liver or kidney cancer. Material: CD4+ or CD8+ T cells sorted from blood, obtained in a trial of the OX40 agonist ivuxolimab. The chain is built from TRBV18 and TRBJ1-1; TRBD1 might be the D (6 bases). The CDR3, as DNA: TGTGCCAGCTCACCCAATACAGCCAGGGGAAACACTGAAGCTTTCTTT. It specifies CASSPNTARGNTEAFF.